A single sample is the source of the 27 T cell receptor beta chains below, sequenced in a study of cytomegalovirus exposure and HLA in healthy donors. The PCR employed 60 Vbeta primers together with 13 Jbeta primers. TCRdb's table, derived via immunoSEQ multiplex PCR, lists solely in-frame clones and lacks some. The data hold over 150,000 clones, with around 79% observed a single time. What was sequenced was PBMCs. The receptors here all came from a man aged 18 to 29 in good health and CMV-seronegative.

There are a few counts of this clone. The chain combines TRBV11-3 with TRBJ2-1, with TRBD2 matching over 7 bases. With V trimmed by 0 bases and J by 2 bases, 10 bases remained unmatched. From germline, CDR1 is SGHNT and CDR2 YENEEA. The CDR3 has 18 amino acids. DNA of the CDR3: TGTGCCAGCAGCTTAGACCAGGGCGGGAGTGGCGCCTACAATGAGCAGTTCTTC. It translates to CASSLDQGGSGAYNEQFF. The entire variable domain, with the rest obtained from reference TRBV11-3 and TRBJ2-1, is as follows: EAGVVQSPRYKIIEKKQPVAFWCNPISGHNTLYWYLQNLGQGPELLIRYENEEAVDDSQLPKDRFSAERLKGVDSTLKIQPAELGDSAVYLCASSLDQGGSGAYNEQFFGPGTRLTVL.

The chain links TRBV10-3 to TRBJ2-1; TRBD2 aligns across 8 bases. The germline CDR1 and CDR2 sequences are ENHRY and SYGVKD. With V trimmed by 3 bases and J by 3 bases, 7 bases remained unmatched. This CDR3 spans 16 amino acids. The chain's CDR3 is CAISDIGSGNYNEQFF. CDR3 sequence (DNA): TGTGCCATCAGTGATATCGGTAGCGGGAACTACAATGAGCAGTTCTTC.

CDR3 nucleotide sequence: TGTGCCAGCAGTTTGGGGCAGGCGGGGAAGAGGCCCCAGCATTTT. Translation gives CASSLGQAGKRPQHF. This chain connects TRBV28 to TRBJ1-5; possible D gene TRBD1, 5 bases. V was clipped by 3 bases and J by 9 bases, with 18 bases between them. The CDR3 consists of 15 residues. Germline V CDR1 and CDR2: MDHEN, SYDVKM.

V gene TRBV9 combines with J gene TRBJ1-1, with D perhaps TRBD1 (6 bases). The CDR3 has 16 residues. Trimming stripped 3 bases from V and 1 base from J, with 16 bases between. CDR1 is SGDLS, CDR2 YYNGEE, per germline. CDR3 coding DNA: TGTGCCAGCAGCGCCTCCTCTCGGACAGCGAACACTGAAGCTTTCTTT. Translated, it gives CASSASSRTANTEAFF. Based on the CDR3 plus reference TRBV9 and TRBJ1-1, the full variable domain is DSGVTQTPKHLITATGQRVTLRCSPRSGDLSVYWYQQSLDQGLQFLIQYYNGEERAKGNILERFSAQQFPDLHSELNLSSLELGDSALYFCASSASSRTANTEAFFGQGTRLTVV.

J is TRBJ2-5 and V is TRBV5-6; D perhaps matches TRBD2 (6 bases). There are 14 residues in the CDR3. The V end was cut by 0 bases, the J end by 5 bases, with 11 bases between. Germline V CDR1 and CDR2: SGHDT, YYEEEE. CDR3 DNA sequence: TGTGCCAGCAGCTTGGCTGGGGGGAAGGAGACCCAGTACTTC. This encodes CASSLAGGKETQYF.

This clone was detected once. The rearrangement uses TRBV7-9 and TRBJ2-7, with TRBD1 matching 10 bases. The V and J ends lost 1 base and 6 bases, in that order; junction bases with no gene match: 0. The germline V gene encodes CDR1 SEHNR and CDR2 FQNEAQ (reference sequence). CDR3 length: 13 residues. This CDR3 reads CASSLGTGGEQYF. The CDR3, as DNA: TGTGCCAGCAGCTTAGGGACAGGGGGCGAGCAGTACTTC.

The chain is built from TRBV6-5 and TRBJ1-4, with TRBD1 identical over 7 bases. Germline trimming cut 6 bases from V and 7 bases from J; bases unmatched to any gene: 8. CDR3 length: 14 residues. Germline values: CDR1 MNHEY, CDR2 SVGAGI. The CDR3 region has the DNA TGTGCCAGCAGACACAGGGGTGGGACTGAAAAACTGTTTTTT. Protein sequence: CASRHRGGTEKLFF.

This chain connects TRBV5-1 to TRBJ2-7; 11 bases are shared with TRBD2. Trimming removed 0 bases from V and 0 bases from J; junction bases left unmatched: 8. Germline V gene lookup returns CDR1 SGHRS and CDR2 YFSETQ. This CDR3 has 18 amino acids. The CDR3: CASSLASSGRGSSYEQYF. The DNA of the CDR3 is TGCGCCAGCAGCTTGGCGAGTAGCGGGAGGGGAAGCTCCTACGAGCAGTACTTC.

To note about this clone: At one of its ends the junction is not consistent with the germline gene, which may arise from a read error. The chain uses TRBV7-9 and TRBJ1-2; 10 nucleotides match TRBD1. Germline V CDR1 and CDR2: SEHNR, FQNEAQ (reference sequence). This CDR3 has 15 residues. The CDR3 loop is CSSSTTGGAGYGYTF. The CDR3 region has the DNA TGTTCCAGCAGCACGACAGGGGGCGCGGGTTATGGCTACACCTTC.

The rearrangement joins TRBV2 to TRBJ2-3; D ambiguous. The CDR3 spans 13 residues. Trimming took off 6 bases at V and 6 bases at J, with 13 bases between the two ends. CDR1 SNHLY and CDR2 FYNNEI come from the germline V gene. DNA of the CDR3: TGTGCCAGCAGGCTGGTTGCGTCGGATACGCAGTATTTT. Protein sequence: CASRLVASDTQYF.

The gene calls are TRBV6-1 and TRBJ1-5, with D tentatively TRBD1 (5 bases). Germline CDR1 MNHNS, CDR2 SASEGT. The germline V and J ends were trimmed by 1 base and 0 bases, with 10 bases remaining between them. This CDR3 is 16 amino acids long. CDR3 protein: CASSEGVGLSNQPQHF. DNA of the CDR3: TGTGCCAGCAGTGAAGGAGTGGGGCTTAGCAATCAGCCCCAGCATTTT.

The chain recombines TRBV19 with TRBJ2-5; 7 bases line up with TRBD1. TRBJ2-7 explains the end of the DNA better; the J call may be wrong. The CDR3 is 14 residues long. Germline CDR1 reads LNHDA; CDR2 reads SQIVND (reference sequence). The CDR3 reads CASSIGQASYEQYF. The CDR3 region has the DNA TGTGCCAGTAGTATCGGACAGGCCTCCTACGAGCAGTACTTC.

As DNA, the CDR3 is TGTGCCAGCAGCTTAGTCCCGTACGAGCAGTACTTC. It translates to CASSLVPYEQYF. The chain employs TRBV13 and TRBJ2-7; D not resolved. CDR1 is PRHDT, CDR2 FYEKMQ, per germline (reference sequence). The CDR3 sequence is 12 residues long. Trimming took 1 base from V and 4 from J, leaving 5 bases between them.

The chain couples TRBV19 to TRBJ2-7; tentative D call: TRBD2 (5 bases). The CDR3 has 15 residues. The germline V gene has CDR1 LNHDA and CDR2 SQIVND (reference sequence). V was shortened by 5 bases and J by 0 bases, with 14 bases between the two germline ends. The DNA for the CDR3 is TGTGCCAGTAGTCCCTGGAGCGGACTCTCCTACGAGCAGTACTTC. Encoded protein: CASSPWSGLSYEQYF.

CDR3 region: CASLGQGAGETQYF. CDR3 in DNA: TGTGCTAGCTTAGGACAGGGGGCAGGGGAGACCCAGTACTTC. The genes are TRBV7-7 and TRBJ2-5; 11 bases align to TRBD1. There are 14 residues in the CDR3. Germline assignment: CDR1 SSHAT and CDR2 FNYEAQ (reference sequence). The whole variable domain, filled in from reference TRBV7-7 and TRBJ2-5, reads GAGVSQSPRYKVTKRGQDVTLRCDPISSHATLYWYQQALGQGPEFLTYFNYEAQPDKSGLPSDRFSAERPEGSISTLTIQRTEQRDSAMYRCASLGQGAGETQYFGPGTRLLVL.

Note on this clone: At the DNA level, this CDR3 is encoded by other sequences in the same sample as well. The chain's CDR3 is CASSPGLAGNYEQYF. For the CDR3, the DNA is TGTGCCAGCAGCCCGGGACTAGCGGGAAACTACGAGCAGTACTTC. V and J are TRBV28 and TRBJ2-7; 13 bases map to TRBD2. J gave up 3 bases and V 6 bases, and 5 bases lay outside the gene matches. Germline-derived CDR1 and CDR2 are MDHEN and SYDVKM. This CDR3 has 15 amino acids.

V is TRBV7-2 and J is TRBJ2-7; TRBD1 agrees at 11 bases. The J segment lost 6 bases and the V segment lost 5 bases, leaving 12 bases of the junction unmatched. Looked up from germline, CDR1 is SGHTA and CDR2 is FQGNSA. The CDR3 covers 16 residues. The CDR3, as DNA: TGTGCCAGCAGCCCCGGGTCCCCGGGACAGGGGGGCGAGCAGTACTTC. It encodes CASSPGSPGQGGEQYF.

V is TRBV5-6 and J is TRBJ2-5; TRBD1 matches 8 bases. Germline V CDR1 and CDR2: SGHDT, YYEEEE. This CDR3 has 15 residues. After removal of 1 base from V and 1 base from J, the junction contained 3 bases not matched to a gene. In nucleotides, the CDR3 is TGTGCCAGCAGCTTGAACAGGGGGAGCCAAGAGACCCAGTACTTC. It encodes CASSLNRGSQETQYF.

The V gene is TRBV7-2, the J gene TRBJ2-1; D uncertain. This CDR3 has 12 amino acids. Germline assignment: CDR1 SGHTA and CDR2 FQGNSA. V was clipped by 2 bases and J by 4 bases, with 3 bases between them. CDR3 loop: CASSLPYNEQFF. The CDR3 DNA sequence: TGTGCCAGCAGCTTACCTTACAATGAGCAGTTCTTC.

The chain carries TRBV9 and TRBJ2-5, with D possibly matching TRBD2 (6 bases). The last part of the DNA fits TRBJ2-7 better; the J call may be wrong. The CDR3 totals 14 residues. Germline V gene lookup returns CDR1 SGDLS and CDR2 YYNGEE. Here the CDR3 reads CASSVDWGRYEQYF. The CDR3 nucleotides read TGTGCCAGCAGCGTAGACTGGGGGAGGTACGAGCAGTACTTC.

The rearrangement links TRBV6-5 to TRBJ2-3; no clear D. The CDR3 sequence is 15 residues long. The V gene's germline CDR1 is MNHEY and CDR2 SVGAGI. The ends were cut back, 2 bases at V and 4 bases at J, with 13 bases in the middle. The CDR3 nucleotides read TGTGCCAGCAGTTACGGGCCCCGAATAGCAGATACGCAGTATTTT. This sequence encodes CASSYGPRIADTQYF.

CDR3 sequence: CSVESRESGRDHKGTDTQYF. In nucleotides, the CDR3 is TGCAGCGTTGAATCCAGGGAGAGCGGGAGGGATCACAAGGGCACAGATACGCAGTATTTT. The chain joins TRBV29-1 to TRBJ2-3; 10 positions agree with TRBD2. V shed 2 bases, J shed 1 base, and the junction held 18 bases outside the gene matches. The CDR3 consists of 20 residues. Germline V CDR1 and CDR2: SQVTM, ANQGSEA.

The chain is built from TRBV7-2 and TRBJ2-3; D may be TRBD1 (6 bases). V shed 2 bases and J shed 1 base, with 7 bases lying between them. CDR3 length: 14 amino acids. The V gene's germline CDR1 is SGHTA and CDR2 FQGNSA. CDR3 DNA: TGTGCCAGCAGCTTAAACAGGGGCACAGATACGCAGTATTTT. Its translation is CASSLNRGTDTQYF. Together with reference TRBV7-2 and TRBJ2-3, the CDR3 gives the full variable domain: GAGVSQSPSNKVTEKGKDVELRCDPISGHTALYWYRQSLGQGLEFLIYFQGNSAPDKSGLPSDRFSAERTGGSVSTLTIQRTQQEDSAVYLCASSLNRGTDTQYFGPGTRLTVL.

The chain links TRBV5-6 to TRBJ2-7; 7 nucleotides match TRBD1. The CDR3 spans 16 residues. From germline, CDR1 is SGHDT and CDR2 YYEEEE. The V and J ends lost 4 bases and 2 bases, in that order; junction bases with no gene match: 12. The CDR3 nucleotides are TGTGCCAGCAGCCCCGACCCTCCGACAGGGCCCTACGAGCAGTACTTC. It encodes CASSPDPPTGPYEQYF. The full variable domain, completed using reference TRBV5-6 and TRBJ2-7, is DAGVTQSPTHLIKTRGQQVTLRCSPKSGHDTVSWYQQALGQGPQFIFQYYEEEERQRGNFPDRFSGHQFPNYSSELNVNALLLGDSALYLCASSPDPPTGPYEQYFGPGTRLTVT.

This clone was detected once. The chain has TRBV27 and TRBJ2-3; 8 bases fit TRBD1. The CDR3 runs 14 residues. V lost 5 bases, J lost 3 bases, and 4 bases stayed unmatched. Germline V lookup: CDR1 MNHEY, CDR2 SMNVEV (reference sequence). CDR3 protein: CASSLRQGTDTQYF. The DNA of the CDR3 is TGTGCCAGCAGTCTACGACAGGGGACAGATACGCAGTATTTT.

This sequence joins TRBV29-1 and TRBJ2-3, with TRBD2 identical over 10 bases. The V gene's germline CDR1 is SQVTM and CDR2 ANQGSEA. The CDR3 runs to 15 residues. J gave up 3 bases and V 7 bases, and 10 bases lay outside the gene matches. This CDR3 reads CSGASGSKVTDTQYF. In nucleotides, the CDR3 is TGCAGCGGGGCTAGCGGGAGCAAGGTGACAGATACGCAGTATTTT.

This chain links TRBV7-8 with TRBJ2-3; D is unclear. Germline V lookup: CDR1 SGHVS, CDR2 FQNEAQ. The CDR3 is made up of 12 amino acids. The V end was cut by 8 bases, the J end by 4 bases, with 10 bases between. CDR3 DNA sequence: TGTGCCAGCGCTACCTCCGCAGATACGCAGTATTTT. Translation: CASATSADTQYF.